The 19 T cell receptor beta chains below come from one sample, sequenced in a study of blood T cell repertoires in COVID-19. Clones were sequenced by immunoSEQ multiplex PCR, and TCRdb holds only the in-frame ones, with some missing. The profile shows tens of thousands of clones, 91% of them singletons. The source material was peripheral blood. The receptors derive from a man between 65 and 79 years old with active COVID-19.

The chain uses TRBV7-9 and TRBJ2-5, with a tentative D call TRBD2 (5 bases). Looked up from germline, CDR1 is SEHNR and CDR2 is FQNEAQ (reference sequence). The CDR3 runs to 15 residues. V lost 6 bases and J lost 5, with 19 bases in between. The CDR3: CASSPGREVRETQYF. The CDR3 DNA is TGTGCCAGCAGTCCAGGTCGGGAAGTTCGGGAGACCCAGTACTTC.

In the case of this clone: The same CDR3 arises from other DNA sequences in this sample as well. The gene calls are TRBV5-1 and TRBJ2-2; 8 bases map to TRBD1. Losses at the gene ends were 3 bases for V and 1 base for J; bases not matched to a gene: 5. This CDR3 is built from 16 residues. The germline V gene has CDR1 SGHRS and CDR2 YFSETQ. In DNA form, the CDR3 reads TGCGCCAGCAGCTCCAATGGACAGGGGAACACCGGGGAGCTGTTTTTT. This sequence encodes CASSSNGQGNTGELFF. The variable domain in full, with the rest retrieved from reference TRBV5-1 and TRBJ2-2, is KAGVTQTPRYLIKTRGQQVTLSCSPISGHRSVSWYQQTPGQGLQFLFEYFSETQRNKGNFPGRFSGRQFSNSRSEMNVSTLELGDSALYLCASSSNGQGNTGELFFGEGSRLTVL.

The chain has TRBV10-3 and TRBJ2-3; 7 positions agree with TRBD2. This CDR3 has 12 amino acids. Germline CDR1 is ENHRY and CDR2 is SYGVKD. V lost 8 bases and J lost 6; bases outside the gene matches: 5. The CDR3 is CAIQEGGDTQYF. CDR3 DNA sequence: TGTGCCATCCAAGAGGGAGGGGATACGCAGTATTTT.

This chain joins TRBV24-1 and TRBJ2-1, with D possibly TRBD1 on 5 matching bases. The germline CDR1 and CDR2 sequences are KGHDR and SFDVKD. V shed 6 bases and J shed 0 bases, with 8 bases lying between them. The CDR3 has 14 amino acids. The CDR3 DNA is TGTGCCACCAGTCGACAGAGCTCCTACAATGAGCAGTTCTTC. Its translation is CATSRQSSYNEQFF.

The chain joins TRBV5-1 to TRBJ1-2; D ambiguous. Trimming removed 0 bases from V and 0 bases from J, with 6 bases in between. This CDR3 has 14 amino acids. Germline assignment: CDR1 SGHRS and CDR2 YFSETQ. CDR3 bases: TGCGCCAGCAGCTTGGGCGGCGCTAACTATGGCTACACCTTC. Translated, it gives CASSLGGANYGYTF.

V usage is TRBV3-1 (or the pseudogene TRBV3-2) and J usage is TRBJ2-1, with TRBD2 matching over 7 bases. CDR1 and CDR2 (germline): LGHDT, YNNKEL (reference sequence). With 3 bases clipped from V and 9 bases from J, the junction kept 5 bases outside the gene matches. The CDR3 runs 13 residues. CDR3 in DNA: TGTGCCAGCAGCCAGGGAGGGGTGGCTGAGCAGTTCTTC. Protein product: CASSQGGVAEQFF.

The chain carries TRBV2 and TRBJ2-3; 8 bases are shared with TRBD2. V dropped 3 bases and J dropped 6; count of bases not matched to a gene: 11. Germline V gene lookup returns CDR1 SNHLY and CDR2 FYNNEI. This CDR3 contains 16 residues. The CDR3 region has the DNA TGTGCCAGCAGTGACGCCCTCCGCGGGGGGCGGGATACGCAGTATTTT. Translation: CASSDALRGGRDTQYF.

This chain connects TRBV3-1 (or the pseudogene TRBV3-2) to TRBJ2-7; no clear D. Trimming left V 4 bases short and J 3 bases short, with 4 bases between. Germline V gene data show CDR1 as LGHDT and CDR2 as YNNKEL (reference sequence). The length of the CDR3 is 11 residues. The CDR3, as DNA: TGTGCCAGCAGCCTTCGCTACGAGCAGTACTTC. It is translated as CASSLRYEQYF.

The chain is built from TRBV29-1 and TRBJ2-5, with 8 bases that match TRBD1. Germline loops: CDR1 SQVTM, CDR2 ANQGSEA. The CDR3 has 13 residues. In DNA, the CDR3 is TGCAGTACTGGGCAGGGGGCGGGGGAGACCCAGTACTTC. Amino acids: CSTGQGAGETQYF.

In its sample, this clone was seen a few times. This chain joins TRBV12-3 or TRBV12-4 and TRBJ2-7, with a weak D call TRBD2 (5 bases). The germline V and J ends were trimmed by 3 bases and 6 bases, with 9 bases remaining between them. This CDR3 is built from 12 residues. The CDR3 nucleotides read TGTGCCAGCAGTTTTCGAGGGAGCGAGCAGTACTTC. This translates into CASSFRGSEQYF.

The V and J genes are TRBV11-3 and TRBJ2-2; D might be TRBD2 (7 bases). V lost 1 base and J lost 6, with 12 bases in between. The CDR3 extends over 15 amino acids. Germline CDR1 reads SGHNT; CDR2 reads YENEEA. The CDR3 region is CASSLGGGAAGELFF. Here the CDR3 DNA reads TGTGCCAGCAGCTTAGGAGGGGGGGCCGCCGGGGAGCTGTTTTTT.

The rearrangement links TRBV27 to TRBJ2-7, with a weak D call TRBD1 (6 bases). The V gene lost 3 bases and the J gene lost 2 bases, with 8 bases spanning the gap. Germline lookup yields CDR1 MNHEY and CDR2 SMNVEV (reference sequence). This CDR3 has 13 amino acids. The CDR3 region is CASSLRGTYEQYF. CDR3 sequence (DNA): TGTGCCAGCAGTTTGAGGGGGACCTACGAGCAGTACTTC.

This chain uses TRBV11-2 with TRBJ1-2; 9 bases are shared with TRBD1. This CDR3 region has 13 residues. Germline V CDR1 and CDR2: SGHAT, FQNNGV. The V segment lost 1 base and the J segment 6 bases; nucleotides outside the gene matches: 0. CDR3 sequence: CASSLGTGDGYTF. DNA for the CDR3: TGTGCCAGCAGCTTAGGGACAGGGGATGGCTACACCTTC.

This sequence joins TRBV6-5 and TRBJ1-1, with TRBD1 matching 7 bases. The junction had 3 bases not matched to a gene; V was cut back by 5 bases and J by 0 bases. This CDR3 contains 14 residues. CDR1 is MNHEY and CDR2 is SVGAGI in the germline V gene. Here the CDR3 reads CASSQQGLNTEAFF. In nucleotides, the CDR3 is TGTGCCAGCAGTCAACAGGGGTTGAACACTGAAGCTTTCTTT.

V and J are TRBV5-4 and TRBJ1-4; TRBD1 aligns across 8 bases. V was clipped by 6 bases and J by 8 bases; unmatched bases: 18. Germline V gives CDR1 SGHNT, CDR2 YYREEE (reference sequence). This CDR3 region has 17 residues. CDR3 sequence: CASTVSLGQGGAEKLFF. CDR3 bases: TGTGCCAGCACCGTTTCCCTCGGACAGGGCGGCGCCGAAAAACTGTTTTTT.

The rearrangement uses TRBV6-5 and TRBJ1-6; 8 bases align to TRBD1. This CDR3 region has 15 residues. The ends lost 4 bases at V and 10 bases at J; junction bases unmatched: 9. Germline V gives CDR1 MNHEY, CDR2 SVGAGI. The CDR3 DNA is TGTGCCAGCAGTTCGGACAGGGCGAGTAGGTCACCCCTCCACTTT. Amino acids: CASSSDRASRSPLHF.

This sequence joins TRBV5-4 and TRBJ1-1, with D perhaps TRBD1 (6 bases). CDR1 SGHNT and CDR2 YYREEE come from the germline V gene (reference sequence). The V and J ends lost 2 bases and 1 base respectively, with 12 bases between them. This CDR3 has 15 amino acids. This chain's CDR3 is CASSFLGQRNTEAFF. CDR3 DNA sequence: TGTGCCAGCAGCTTCCTAGGACAGCGGAACACTGAAGCTTTCTTT.

V usage is TRBV7-9 and J usage is TRBJ2-3, with TRBD1 identical over 10 bases. There are 15 residues in the CDR3. J lost 6 bases, V lost 3 bases, and 6 bases had no gene match. CDR1 SEHNR and CDR2 FQNEAQ come from the germline V gene (reference sequence). The CDR3: CASSLAGTGVDTQYF. As DNA, the CDR3 is TGTGCCAGCAGCTTGGCAGGGACAGGGGTTGATACGCAGTATTTT.

This clone occurred a few times. The V gene is TRBV7-9, the J gene TRBJ1-2; D is unclear. The germline V gene has CDR1 SEHNR and CDR2 FQNEAQ (reference sequence). The germline V and J ends were trimmed by 0 bases and 9 bases, with 11 bases remaining between them. The CDR3 contains 13 residues. CDR3 in DNA: TGTGCCAGCAGCTTAGCTCGAGCTTCCCGCTACACCTTC. Its translation: CASSLARASRYTF.